This T cell receptor (beta chain) was retrieved from a study of cytomegalovirus exposure and HLA in healthy donors. Study-wide findings and caveats: Later, TCR association rates were found to vary by HLA locus, highest for DRB1 and lowest for HLA-C.

Remarks on this clone: Antigen unknown.

The study ran its PCR with 60 Vbeta and 13 Jbeta primers. Sequencing used immunoSEQ multiplex PCR; TCRdb keeps in-frame clones, though not all of them. The sample has 90,000 to 100,000 clones; more than 75% are singletons. Germline V gene lookup returns CDR1 KGHSH and CDR2 LQKENI. Trimming left V 3 bases short and J 2 bases short, with 14 bases between. The CDR3 totals 16 residues. The sample was PBMCs. The chain couples TRBV18 to TRBJ1-5; a weak D match, TRBD1 (5 bases). This clonotype was obtained from a man between 18 and 29 years old in good health and CMV-seronegative. The CDR3 reads CASSPNPPGGNQPQHF. The CDR3 DNA sequence: TGTGCCAGCTCACCTAACCCCCCGGGGGGCAATCAGCCCCAGCATTTT.